Below are 30 T cell receptor beta chains sequenced from a single sample in a study of neurological immune-mediated disorders (dated by TCRdb to 2018 to 2020). Libraries came from 5' RACE. Sequenced using an Illumina HiSeq 2500. TCRdb reprocessed the public reads (quality trimming at Q25 with fastp, clone calling with MiXCR) and kept in-frame beta chains. Identical CDR3 proteins give one entry, which carries the most common genes and DNA. In all, the sample holds 20,000 to 30,000 distinct CDR3 sequences, and around 15% of those were seen once. In total, the top ten clones hold roughly 16% of the sample. Sequencing used PBMCs. The receptors here all came from a woman aged 40 to 50 with HTLV-1-associated myelopathy (HAM/TSP).

In its sample, this clonotype was seen many times. This chain links TRBV4-1 with TRBJ2-1; D gene unclear. The germline V gene has CDR1 MGHRA and CDR2 YSYEKL. The V end was cut by 4 bases, the J end by 9 bases, with 13 bases between. The length of the CDR3 is 13 residues. CDR3 region: CASSRIDPPEQFF. The CDR3 region has the DNA TGCGCCAGCAGCCGGATCGACCCCCCTGAGCAGTTCTTC.

As to this clonotype: This may be a read error: a much more frequent sequence differs by one nucleotide. The chain uses TRBV7-8 and TRBJ2-1; 10 positions agree with TRBD2. This CDR3 region has 15 residues. The V gene's germline CDR1 is SGHVS and CDR2 FQNEAQ. The CDR3 protein is CSSSLSGGFYNEQFF. The CDR3 DNA sequence: TGTTCCAGCAGCCTTAGCGGGGGGTTCTACAATGAGCAGTTCTTC.

This clonotype came up many times. V and J are TRBV20-1 and TRBJ2-5; D is unclear. The CDR3 has 14 amino acids. From germline, CDR1 is DFQATT and CDR2 SNEGSKA (reference sequence). Trimming cost V 0 bases and J 0 bases, with 8 bases left between them. For the CDR3, the DNA is TGCAGTGCTAGAGATGAGAACTACCAAGAGACCCAGTACTTC. It codes for CSARDENYQETQYF.

This clonotype has a count of ten or more. V is TRBV27 and J is TRBJ2-2; unclear D gene. Per the germline V gene, CDR1 is MNHEY and CDR2 is SMNVEV (reference sequence). V was shortened by 3 bases and J by 1 base, with 9 bases between the two germline ends. CDR3 length: 15 amino acids. Here the CDR3 DNA reads TGTGCCAGCAGTTTTCTTCCAGTGAACACCGGGGAGCTGTTTTTT. Residues: CASSFLPVNTGELFF.

This clonotype was detected many times. The V call is TRBV4-1, the J call TRBJ2-3, with 7 bases matching TRBD1. J lost 0 bases, V lost 4 bases, and 4 bases had no gene match. The germline V gene encodes CDR1 MGHRA and CDR2 YSYEKL. This CDR3 is 15 amino acids long. The CDR3 loop is CASSLTGQSTDTQYF. CDR3 nucleotide sequence: TGCGCCAGCAGCCTAACGGGACAGAGCACAGATACGCAGTATTTT.

The chain recombines TRBV7-3 with TRBJ2-5, with 9 bases identical to TRBD2. V lost 2 bases to trimming and J lost 2 bases; unmatched junction nucleotides: 6. Germline lookup yields CDR1 SGHTA and CDR2 FQGTGA. The CDR3 is 16 amino acids. CDR3 nucleotide sequence: TGTGCCAGCAGCTTATCGGGCGGGGGGGGTCAAGAGACCCAGTACTTC. This codes for CASSLSGGGGQETQYF.

This clonotype is labeled medium-sized. The chain carries TRBV12-3 or TRBV12-4 and TRBJ1-2; D may be TRBD1 (5 bases). Trimming removed 7 bases from V and 7 bases from J, with 16 bases in between. The CDR3 extends over 13 amino acids. CDR3 sequence: CASTSRGFGGYTF. As DNA, the CDR3 is TGTGCCAGCACCTCGCGGGGGTTCGGTGGCTACACCTTC.

A remark on this clonotype: Given a much more abundant clone one base away, this may be a read error. The CDR3: CATSYGQGGTEAFF. CDR3 bases: TGTGCCACCAGTTATGGACAGGGAGGGACTGAAGCTTTCTTT. J is TRBJ1-1 and V is TRBV7-9, with TRBD1 identical over 8 bases. The CDR3 runs 14 residues. The V gene's germline CDR1 is SEHNR and CDR2 FQNEAQ (reference sequence). V lost 10 bases, J lost 5 bases, and 12 bases stayed unmatched. Using reference TRBV7-9 and TRBJ1-1 for the parts outside the CDR3, the full variable domain is DTGVSQNPRHKITKRGQNVTFRCDPISEHNRLYWYRQTLGQGPEFLTYFQNEAQLEKSRLLSDRFSAERPKGSFSTLEIQRTEQGDSAMYLCATSYGQGGTEAFFGQGTRLTVV.

The chain joins TRBV5-1 to TRBJ2-2; D remains unclear. The CDR3 is 14 amino acids. Looked up from germline, CDR1 is SGHRS and CDR2 is YFSETQ. Trimming stripped 4 bases from V and 0 bases from J, with 7 bases between. CDR3 sequence reads: CASSLPANTGELFF. As DNA, the CDR3 is TGCGCCAGCAGCCTACCGGCGAACACCGGGGAGCTGTTTTTT. Variable domain in full (rest from reference TRBV5-1 and TRBJ2-2): KAGVTQTPRYLIKTRGQQVTLSCSPISGHRSVSWYQQTPGQGLQFLFEYFSETQRNKGNFPGRFSGRQFSNSRSEMNVSTLELGDSALYLCASSLPANTGELFFGEGSRLTVL.

In its sample, this clonotype was seen many times. This sequence joins TRBV7-9 and TRBJ2-2; no reliable D call. The CDR3 contains 15 residues. V lost 2 bases and J 2 bases, leaving 9 bases between the germline ends. Germline V CDR1 and CDR2: SEHNR, FQNEAQ (reference sequence). CDR3 DNA: TGTGCCAGCAGCTTAATATCCGTAAACACCGGGGAGCTGTTTTTT. Protein: CASSLISVNTGELFF.

Relative to its sample, this clonotype is medium-sized (0.01 to 0.1%). The DNA for the CDR3 is TGTGCCAGCAGCTTCAAGGGCAACTATGGCTACACCTTC. As protein: CASSFKGNYGYTF. The chain links TRBV7-2 to TRBJ1-2; no reliable D call. Germline V CDR1 and CDR2: SGHTA, FQGNSA. V was trimmed by 3 bases and J by 2 bases, leaving 7 bases between them. The CDR3 has 13 residues. The whole variable domain, remainder taken from reference TRBV7-2 and TRBJ1-2, is GAGVSQSPSNKVTEKGKDVELRCDPISGHTALYWYRQSLGQGLEFLIYFQGNSAPDKSGLPSDRFSAERTGGSVSTLTIQRTQQEDSAVYLCASSFKGNYGYTFGSGTRLTVV.

This clonotype was recorded at least ten times. V gene TRBV14 combines with J gene TRBJ2-1; 8 bases match TRBD1. The CDR3 consists of 16 residues. Germline assignment: CDR1 SGHDN and CDR2 FVKESK. The trim removed 4 bases at V and 0 bases at J, leaving 5 bases unmatched. CDR3 in amino acids: CASSRRQGSSYNEQFF. The CDR3 DNA is TGTGCCAGCAGCCGTCGACAGGGGAGCTCCTACAATGAGCAGTTCTTC.

This clonotype was seen only a few times. The CDR3 DNA sequence: TGTGCCAGCAGCGGCTCGACAGATAACTATGGCTACACCTTC. It specifies CASSGSTDNYGYTF. V and J are TRBV12-3 or TRBV12-4 and TRBJ1-2; weak D call: TRBD1 (5 bases). Trimming shortened V by 6 bases and J by 1 base, and 12 bases separated the two germline ends. CDR3 size: 14 residues.

This clonotype has a count of ten or more. The CDR3 loop is CASSLGAGGRTGELFF. The CDR3 region has the DNA TGTGCCAGCAGCTTGGGAGCGGGGGGGCGCACCGGGGAGCTGTTTTTT. The V gene is TRBV5-6, the J gene TRBJ2-2, with 10 bases identical to TRBD2. CDR1 is SGHDT, CDR2 YYEEEE, per germline. J was trimmed by 4 bases and V by 0 bases; bases with no gene match: 3. This CDR3 region has 16 residues.

About this clonotype: The junction differs from germline at one of its ends, possibly a read error. The CDR3 loop is CVSSPGPASPDTQYF. CDR3 DNA: TGTGTCAGCTCCCCGGGACCCGCCTCCCCAGATACGCAGTATTTC. The chain combines TRBV7-3 with TRBJ2-3; tentatively, D is TRBD1 or TRBD2 (5 bases each). This CDR3 contains 15 residues. Germline CDR1 reads SGHTA; CDR2 reads FQGTGA.

At least ten counts were recorded for this clonotype. This sequence joins TRBV12-3 or TRBV12-4 and TRBJ2-7, with 8 bases fitting TRBD2. V trimming: 6 bases; J trimming: 7 bases; junction bases outside the gene matches: 11. This CDR3 is 14 amino acids long. CDR3 DNA: TGTGCCAGCAGACTCAACGGGGGGGTTTTTGAGCAGTACTTC. Amino acids: CASRLNGGVFEQYF.

This clonotype was counted many times. The rearrangement uses TRBV7-2 and TRBJ2-7, with 8 nucleotides matching TRBD2. CDR1 is SGHTA, CDR2 FQGNSA, per germline. This CDR3 region has 13 residues. With V trimmed by 6 bases and J by 4 bases, 5 bases remained unmatched. CDR3 sequence (DNA): TGTGCCAGCAGACTCGGGGGGGCGTACGAGCAGTACTTC. Translating gives CASRLGGAYEQYF.

This clonotype was detected many times. This chain joins TRBV6-4 and TRBJ2-3, with D possibly matching TRBD2 (5 bases). Trimming cost V 2 bases and J 8 bases, with 20 bases left between them. The CDR3 has 16 amino acids. Germline-derived CDR1 and CDR2 are MRHNA and SNTAGT. This chain's CDR3 is CASSDSPGGSTGTQYF. The CDR3 DNA sequence: TGTGCCAGCAGTGACAGCCCAGGCGGGTCTACGGGTACGCAGTATTTT.

This clonotype was counted ten times or more. J is TRBJ2-3 and V is TRBV29-1; TRBD1 matches 7 bases. CDR3 length: 15 amino acids. V gave up 3 bases and J gave up 1 base; unmatched junction bases: 7. Germline values: CDR1 SQVTM, CDR2 ANQGSEA. CDR3 region: CSVEGQSLGTDTQYF. The CDR3, as DNA: TGCAGCGTTGAGGGACAGTCTCTGGGCACAGATACGCAGTATTTT.

This clonotype was detected many times. The chain's CDR3 is CASSRRTSGGQETQYF. The CDR3 coding sequence is TGTGCCAGCAGCCGAAGGACTAGCGGGGGGCAAGAGACCCAGTACTTC. V and J are TRBV12-3 or TRBV12-4 and TRBJ2-5, with 14 nucleotides matching TRBD2. V dropped 6 bases and J dropped 2; count of bases not matched to a gene: 5. The CDR3 extends over 16 amino acids.

This clonotype was recorded many times. As DNA, the CDR3 is TGCAGTGCTAGAGGATGGGGCCCGGGAGAGCAGTACTTC. It translates to CSARGWGPGEQYF. The rearrangement links TRBV20-1 to TRBJ2-7; either TRBD1 or TRBD2 may supply D (5 bases each). The V gene's germline CDR1 is DFQATT and CDR2 SNEGSKA (reference sequence). With 1 base removed from V and 7 bases from J, the gap between germline ends came to 14 bases. The CDR3 spans 13 residues.

This clonotype was found many times. The chain recombines TRBV5-1 with TRBJ1-1; D remains ambiguous. There are 15 residues in the CDR3. Between the trimmed V and J ends, which lost 1 base and 0 bases, there was a span of 10 bases. Germline V lookup: CDR1 SGHRS, CDR2 YFSETQ. The CDR3 reads CASSLNANMNTEAFF. CDR3 in DNA: TGCGCCAGCAGCTTGAATGCGAACATGAACACTGAAGCTTTCTTT.

The rearrangement links TRBV19 to TRBJ2-5; possibly TRBD2 for D (6 bases). V was cut by 3 bases and J by 2 bases, with 10 bases left in between. This CDR3 is built from 14 residues. In germline, CDR1 is LNHDA, CDR2 SQIVND (reference sequence). The CDR3 nucleotides read TGTGCCAGTAGTATTCCCGGACTACAAGAGACCCAGTACTTC. It encodes CASSIPGLQETQYF.

The table lists this clonotype with many counts. J is TRBJ2-3 and V is TRBV20-1, with 10 bases that match TRBD2. After removal of 0 bases from V and 8 bases from J, the junction contained 8 bases not matched to a gene. Germline CDR1 reads DFQATT; CDR2 reads SNEGSKA (reference sequence). The CDR3 spans 15 residues. Here the CDR3 DNA reads TGCAGTGCTAGAGATAAAAGCGGGGGGGCCCGTACGCAGTATTTT. Its translation: CSARDKSGGARTQYF.

This clonotype was recorded many times. The chain combines TRBV7-8 with TRBJ2-2; D remains unclear. CDR3 size: 15 residues. V lost 7 bases, J lost 0 bases, and 12 bases lay in between. The germline gives CDR1 SGHVS, CDR2 FQNEAQ. This CDR3 is CASTPLASNTGELFF. CDR3 bases: TGTGCCAGCACCCCTTTGGCGTCGAACACCGGGGAGCTGTTTTTT.

This clonotype occurred many times. J is TRBJ2-4 and V is TRBV5-1, with D possibly TRBD1 on 6 matching bases. The germline gives CDR1 SGHRS, CDR2 YFSETQ. The CDR3 covers 15 residues. The ends were cut back, 7 bases at V and 3 bases at J, with 17 bases in the middle. As DNA, the CDR3 is TGCGCCAGCGGACAACAGGGTCGGGACAAAAACATTCAGTACTTC. This translates into CASGQQGRDKNIQYF.

By proportion, this clonotype is medium-sized (0.01 to 0.1%). J is TRBJ2-2 and V is TRBV5-1, with no clear D. Deletions cut 0 bases from V and 2 bases from J, with 8 bases between. Per germline, CDR1 SGHRS and CDR2 YFSETQ. The CDR3 consists of 15 residues. In nucleotides, the CDR3 is TGCGCCAGCAGCTTGGCGGGCAAAAACACCGGGGAGCTGTTTTTT. It translates to CASSLAGKNTGELFF.

This clonotype was recorded at least ten times. The gene calls are TRBV2 and TRBJ2-5, with 9 bases aligning to TRBD1. With V trimmed by 6 bases and J by 5 bases, 4 bases remained unmatched. The CDR3 contains 13 residues. Germline V CDR1 and CDR2: SNHLY, FYNNEI. CDR3 residues: CASRTDRGETQYF. Here the CDR3 DNA reads TGTGCCAGCAGAACGGACAGGGGTGAGACCCAGTACTTC.

The chain is built from TRBV20-1 and TRBJ2-4; 8 nucleotides align to TRBD1. CDR1 is DFQATT, CDR2 SNEGSKA, per germline (reference sequence). The CDR3 runs 18 residues. With 3 bases clipped from V and 0 bases from J, the junction kept 13 bases outside the gene matches. The CDR3 DNA follows: TGCAGTGCTAGTGTCGCAGGGGGCGATACGATAGCCAAAAACATTCAGTACTTC. Protein product: CSASVAGGDTIAKNIQYF.

This clonotype was observed many times. The chain uses TRBV5-1 and TRBJ2-6, with D unresolved. The germline CDR1 and CDR2 sequences are SGHRS and YFSETQ. CDR3 length equals 16 residues. Trimming removed 0 bases from V and 0 bases from J, with 7 bases in between. The CDR3 DNA sequence: TGCGCCAGCAGCTTGGAGTCCGGCTCTGGGGCCAACGTCCTGACTTTC. Amino acid sequence: CASSLESGSGANVLTF.